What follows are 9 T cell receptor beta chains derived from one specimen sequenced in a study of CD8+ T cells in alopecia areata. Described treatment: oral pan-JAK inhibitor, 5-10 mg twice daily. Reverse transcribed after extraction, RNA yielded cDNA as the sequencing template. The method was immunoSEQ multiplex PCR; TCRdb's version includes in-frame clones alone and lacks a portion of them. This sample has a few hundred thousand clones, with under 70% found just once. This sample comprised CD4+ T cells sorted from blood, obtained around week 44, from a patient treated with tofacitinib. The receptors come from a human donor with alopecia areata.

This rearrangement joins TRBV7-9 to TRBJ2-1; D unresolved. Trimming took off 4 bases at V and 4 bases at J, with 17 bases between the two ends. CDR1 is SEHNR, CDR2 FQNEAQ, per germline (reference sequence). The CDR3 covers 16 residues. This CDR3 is CASSSVRTATYNEQFF. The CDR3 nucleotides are TGTGCCAGCAGCTCGGTACGGACGGCTACTTACAATGAGCAGTTCTTC.

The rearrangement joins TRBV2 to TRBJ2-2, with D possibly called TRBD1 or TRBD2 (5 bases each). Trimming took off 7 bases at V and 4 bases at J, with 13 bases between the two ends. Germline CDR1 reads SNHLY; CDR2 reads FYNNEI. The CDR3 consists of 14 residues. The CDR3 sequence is CASIGAGSTGELFF. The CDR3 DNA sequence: TGTGCCAGCATAGGGGCAGGGAGCACCGGGGAGCTGTTTTTT.

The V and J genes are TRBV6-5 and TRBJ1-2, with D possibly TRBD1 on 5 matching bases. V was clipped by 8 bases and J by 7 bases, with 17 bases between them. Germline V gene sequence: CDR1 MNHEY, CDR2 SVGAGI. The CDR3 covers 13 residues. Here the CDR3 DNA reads TGTGCCAGCCGACGGGGGGTAGGCGCTGGCTACACCTTC. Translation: CASRRGVGAGYTF.

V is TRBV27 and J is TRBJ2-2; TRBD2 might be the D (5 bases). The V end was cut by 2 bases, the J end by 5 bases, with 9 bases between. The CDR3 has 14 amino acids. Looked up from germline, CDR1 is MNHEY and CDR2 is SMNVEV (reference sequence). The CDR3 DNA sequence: TGTGCCAGCAGTTTAACGGGGAAAACCGGGGAGCTGTTTTTT. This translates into CASSLTGKTGELFF.

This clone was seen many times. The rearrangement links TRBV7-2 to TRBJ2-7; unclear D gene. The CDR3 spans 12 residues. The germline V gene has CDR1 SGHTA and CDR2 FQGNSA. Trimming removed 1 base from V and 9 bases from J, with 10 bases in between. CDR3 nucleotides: TGTGCCAGCAGCTTAGAAGGAGATCGGCAGTACTTC. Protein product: CASSLEGDRQYF.

The DNA of the CDR3 is TGTGCCACCGCTCCGGGACAGCCATCCTCCTACGAGCAGTACTTC. It is translated as CATAPGQPSSYEQYF. This rearrangement joins TRBV10-3 to TRBJ2-7; 7 bases match TRBD1. Germline lookup yields CDR1 ENHRY and CDR2 SYGVKD. Trimming cost V 10 bases and J 0 bases; bases outside gene matches: 12. The CDR3 length is 15 residues.

CDR3 loop: CASSEILGGQETQYF. In nucleotides, the CDR3 is TGTGCCAGCAGTGAAATCTTGGGGGGTCAAGAGACCCAGTACTTC. The chain couples TRBV25-1 to TRBJ2-5, with a tentative D call TRBD2 (6 bases). The V end lost 2 bases, the J end lost 2 bases, and 12 bases lay between the germline ends. The CDR3 consists of 15 residues. Germline V lookup: CDR1 MGHDK, CDR2 SYGVNS.

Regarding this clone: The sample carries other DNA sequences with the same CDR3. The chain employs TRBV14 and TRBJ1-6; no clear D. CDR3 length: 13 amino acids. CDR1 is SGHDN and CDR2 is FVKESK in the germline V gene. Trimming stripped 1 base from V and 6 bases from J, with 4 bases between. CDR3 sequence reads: CASSQVGNSPLHF. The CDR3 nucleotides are TGTGCCAGCAGCCAAGTTGGTAATTCACCCCTCCACTTT.

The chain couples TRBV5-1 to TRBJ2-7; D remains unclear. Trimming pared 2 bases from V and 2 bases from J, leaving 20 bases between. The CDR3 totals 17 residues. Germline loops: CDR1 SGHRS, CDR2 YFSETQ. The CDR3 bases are TGCGCCAGCAGCTTCGCGGAGTTAAGAATAGGCCCCTACGAGCAGTACTTC. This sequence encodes CASSFAELRIGPYEQYF.